This T cell receptor (beta chain) is from a study of shared clonotypes between healthy human individuals. In the study overall: Contributing individuals were two females and a few males aged 18 to 49. Overall study results and limits: Only blood was sampled; tissue repertoires likely differ.

Sequencing used immunoSEQ multiplex PCR; TCRdb keeps in-frame clones, though not all of them. The top ten clones hold more than 0.95% of a sample with some 1,900,000 clones, approximately 94% of them seen once. The CDR3 runs to 15 residues. Germline loops: CDR1 MNHEY, CDR2 SMNVEV (reference sequence). V was pared by 3 bases and J by 3 bases, with 14 bases between. The naive CD8 subset, CD45RO-negative cells positively selected for CCR7, excluded terminally differentiated effector memory CD45RA+ cells. Regarding this clone: Its antigen is as yet unknown.

Sequenced material: naive CD8+ T cells sorted from blood. The chain uses TRBV27 and TRBJ1-2; D is perhaps TRBD1 (5 bases). The clonotype comes from a man aged 18 to 30 in good health. CDR3 sequence reads: CASSFGGFPDYGYTF. In DNA form, the CDR3 reads TGTGCCAGCAGTTTCGGGGGTTTCCCTGACTATGGCTACACCTTC.